The 26 T cell receptor beta chains reported below all come from one sample, sequenced in a study of blood T cell repertoires in COVID-19 (dated by TCRdb to 2019 to 2021). The library was obtained by the immunoSEQ multiplex PCR assay. This immuneACCESS table, as held by TCRdb, lists in-frame sequences with V and J called but not all clones. Of the missing ones, under half trace to an unresolved V gene in checked studies; the others have no known cause. The table for this sample lists 150,000 to 200,000 clones; around four fifths of them were counted only once. Around 6.3% of the sample comes from the top ten. Source material: peripheral blood. The receptor set was obtained from a middle-aged woman with acute or convalescent COVID-19.

The genes are TRBV7-8 and TRBJ2-7; possibly TRBD2 for D (6 bases). Per germline, CDR1 SGHVS and CDR2 FQNEAQ. Between the trimmed V and J ends, which lost 7 bases and 1 base, there was a span of 11 bases. The CDR3 loop spans 13 amino acids. CDR3 sequence (DNA): TGTGCCAGCAAAACGCGGGGATCCTACGAGCAGTACTTC. The encoded protein is CASKTRGSYEQYF.

J is TRBJ2-7 and V is TRBV7-9; no reliable D call. Trimming took 3 bases from V and 7 from J, leaving 7 bases between them. The CDR3 covers 11 residues. Germline CDR1 is SEHNR and CDR2 is FQNEAQ (reference sequence). CDR3: CASSFSSEQYF. The CDR3 DNA follows: TGTGCCAGCAGCTTTAGTAGTGAGCAGTACTTC.

CDR3 in DNA: TGTGCCAGCACCTTCACCCGGGAGACCCAGTACTTC. Translation: CASTFTRETQYF. This chain uses TRBV12-3 or TRBV12-4 with TRBJ2-5; the D is unclear. The CDR3 runs to 12 residues. V was pared by 7 bases and J by 5 bases, with 11 bases between.

The rearrangement uses TRBV5-6 and TRBJ2-3; 8 bases match TRBD1. V was clipped by 6 bases and J by 2 bases; unmatched bases: 8. CDR1 and CDR2 (germline): SGHDT, YYEEEE. The CDR3 length is 15 residues. CDR3 DNA sequence: TGTGCCAGCACTTCCCAGGGGGCCCACACAGATACGCAGTATTTT. This encodes CASTSQGAHTDTQYF.

This clone showed up many times. The rearrangement links TRBV4-1 to TRBJ1-2; possible D gene TRBD1, 5 bases. Between the trimmed V and J ends, which lost 4 bases and 7 bases, there was a span of 16 bases. Germline-derived CDR1 and CDR2 are MGHRA and YSYEKL. The length of the CDR3 is 14 residues. CDR3 protein: CASSRDGGIGGYTF. Here the CDR3 DNA reads TGCGCCAGCAGCCGAGACGGGGGGATCGGTGGCTACACCTTC.

The chain uses TRBV19 and TRBJ1-2; TRBD1 might be the D (6 bases). The CDR3 is 16 amino acids. Trimming stripped 5 bases from V and 3 bases from J, with 19 bases between. Germline assignment: CDR1 LNHDA and CDR2 SQIVND (reference sequence). The chain's CDR3 is CASSSPGQTLYYGYTF. The CDR3 coding sequence is TGTGCCAGTAGTTCCCCCGGACAGACCTTATACTATGGCTACACCTTC.

The chain combines TRBV4-1 with TRBJ1-1, with D uncertain. The CDR3 runs 16 residues. Germline CDR1 MGHRA, CDR2 YSYEKL. The germline V and J ends were trimmed by 1 base and 0 bases, with 12 bases remaining between them. CDR3 bases: TGCGCCAGCAGCCAAGGGTTCGGGGATCTGAACACTGAAGCTTTCTTT. This translates into CASSQGFGDLNTEAFF.

The V call is TRBV27, the J call TRBJ2-3; 15 bases are a match to TRBD2. CDR1 is MNHEY and CDR2 is SMNVEV in the germline V gene (reference sequence). After removal of 4 bases from V and 11 bases from J, the junction contained 13 bases not matched to a gene. CDR3 length equals 17 residues. CDR3 nucleotides: TGTGCCAGCAGTTCCCCGTCAGGACTAGCGGGGGGGCCGAGGCAGTATTTT. Residues: CASSSPSGLAGGPRQYF.

CDR3 loop: CASSEQSLGQQPQHF. In DNA form, the CDR3 reads TGTGCCAGCAGTGAACAATCCCTGGGGCAACAGCCCCAGCATTTT. The chain has TRBV6-1 and TRBJ1-5; D possibly corresponds to TRBD1 (5 bases). The V gene's germline CDR1 is MNHNS and CDR2 SASEGT. The CDR3 is 15 amino acids. Trimming removed 2 bases at V and 7 bases at J, with 15 bases between.

The chain has TRBV3-1 (or the pseudogene TRBV3-2) and TRBJ1-1; D not resolved. The germline gives CDR1 LGHDT, CDR2 YNNKEL (reference sequence). The CDR3 contains 15 residues. The ends were cut back, 1 base at V and 0 bases at J, with 9 bases in the middle. Here the CDR3 reads CASSQGFQVNTEAFF. The CDR3 coding sequence is TGTGCCAGCAGCCAAGGATTCCAGGTGAACACTGAAGCTTTCTTT.

J is TRBJ1-5 and V is TRBV7-2; perhaps TRBD1 as D (6 bases). The CDR3 runs to 14 residues. Trimming cost V 1 base and J 5 bases, with 9 bases left between them. Germline values: CDR1 SGHTA, CDR2 FQGNSA. The CDR3 DNA reads as TGTGCCAGCAGCTTAGATGGGGGCTATCAGCCCCAGCATTTT. Translated, it gives CASSLDGGYQPQHF.

The chain links TRBV4-1 to TRBJ2-7; 7 bases agree with TRBD1. Unmatched junction bases numbered 16, after V lost 1 base and J lost 7 bases. Per the germline V gene, CDR1 is MGHRA and CDR2 is YSYEKL. This CDR3 is 17 amino acids long. CDR3 nucleotide sequence: TGCGCCAGCAGCCAAGGATCACTGGGGCAGGGGGTCGGTGAGCAGTACTTC. It specifies CASSQGSLGQGVGEQYF.

The rearrangement uses TRBV28 and TRBJ2-7, with D possibly TRBD1 on 6 matching bases. The CDR3 covers 15 residues. Trimming left V 4 bases short and J 0 bases short, with 13 bases between. Germline V CDR1 and CDR2: MDHEN, SYDVKM. CDR3 protein: CASSYRGTLSYEQYF. The DNA for the CDR3 is TGTGCCAGCAGTTATAGGGGGACCCTCTCCTACGAGCAGTACTTC.

A note on this clone: The same CDR3 arises from other DNA sequences in this sample as well. V is TRBV7-2 and J is TRBJ1-2; D might be TRBD1 (6 bases). The CDR3 runs to 13 residues. Per germline, CDR1 SGHTA and CDR2 FQGNSA. Trimming took off 1 base at V and 7 bases at J, with 10 bases between the two ends. The CDR3 DNA follows: TGTGCCAGCAGCTTAGACAGGGAAGGTGGCTACACCTTC. This encodes CASSLDREGGYTF.

The chain's CDR3 is CASSSQGKETQYF. The DNA of the CDR3 is TGTGCCAGCAGCAGCCAGGGTAAAGAGACCCAGTACTTC. This sequence joins TRBV6-5 and TRBJ2-5, with D tentatively TRBD1 (5 bases). Per germline, CDR1 MNHEY and CDR2 SVGAGI. Trimming removed 6 bases at V and 3 bases at J, with 11 bases between. The CDR3 length is 13 residues.

This clone has a count of ten or more. The chain couples TRBV29-1 to TRBJ1-2; weak D call: TRBD1 (5 bases). V was shortened by 0 bases and J by 3 bases, with 11 bases between the two germline ends. This CDR3 is built from 14 residues. Germline loops: CDR1 SQVTM, CDR2 ANQGSEA. The CDR3 spells CSVEDQARDYGYTF. CDR3 DNA sequence: TGCAGCGTTGAAGATCAGGCCAGGGACTATGGCTACACCTTC.

The rearrangement joins TRBV5-1 to TRBJ1-6; the match to TRBD1 covers 8 bases. CDR3 length: 15 residues. CDR1 is SGHRS, CDR2 YFSETQ, per germline. V lost 4 bases and J lost 8; bases outside the gene matches: 8. The CDR3 DNA reads as TGCGCCAGCAGCAAGGACAGGGTTTGGGATTCACCCCTCCACTTT. It yields the protein CASSKDRVWDSPLHF.

The V gene is TRBV24-1, the J gene TRBJ1-2; D gene uncertain. The V gene lost 3 bases and the J gene lost 6 bases, with 13 bases spanning the gap. CDR1 KGHDR and CDR2 SFDVKD come from the germline V gene. This CDR3 has 14 residues. The CDR3 protein is CATSDQMSRDGYTF. The CDR3, as DNA: TGTGCCACCAGTGATCAAATGTCACGAGATGGCTACACCTTC.

The rearrangement links TRBV5-6 to TRBJ2-7; no reliable D call. Germline CDR1 reads SGHDT; CDR2 reads YYEEEE. The CDR3 runs to 14 residues. V was cut by 2 bases and J by 2 bases, with 11 bases left in between. CDR3 bases: TGTGCCAGCAGCTTAACACCAGTACCCTACGAGCAGTACTTC. Amino acids: CASSLTPVPYEQYF. The whole variable domain, filled in from reference TRBV5-6 and TRBJ2-7, reads DAGVTQSPTHLIKTRGQQVTLRCSPKSGHDTVSWYQQALGQGPQFIFQYYEEEERQRGNFPDRFSGHQFPNYSSELNVNALLLGDSALYLCASSLTPVPYEQYFGPGTRLTVT.

J is TRBJ2-3 and V is TRBV9; D is perhaps TRBD1 (5 bases). V dropped 1 base and J dropped 1 base, with 13 bases sitting between them. The CDR3 loop spans 16 amino acids. From germline, CDR1 is SGDLS and CDR2 YYNGEE. The CDR3 sequence is CASSVRSLGGTDTQYF. The CDR3 coding sequence is TGTGCCAGCAGCGTACGGTCGTTAGGGGGCACAGATACGCAGTATTTT. The full variable domain, in which reference TRBV9 and TRBJ2-3 provide the parts outside the CDR3, is DSGVTQTPKHLITATGQRVTLRCSPRSGDLSVYWYQQSLDQGLQFLIQYYNGEERAKGNILERFSAQQFPDLHSELNLSSLELGDSALYFCASSVRSLGGTDTQYFGPGTRLTVL.

This clone appeared a single time. The rearrangement joins TRBV28 to TRBJ1-2, with 8 positions matching TRBD1. CDR3 length equals 14 residues. The V gene's germline CDR1 is MDHEN and CDR2 SYDVKM. V lost 6 bases to trimming and J lost 7 bases; unmatched junction nucleotides: 10. DNA of the CDR3: TGTGCCAGCAGGAACCCAGGGGGCGTAGGTGGCTACACCTTC. Protein: CASRNPGGVGGYTF.

The chain couples TRBV3-1 (or the pseudogene TRBV3-2) to TRBJ1-6; D remains unclear. Germline CDR1 is LGHDT and CDR2 is YNNKEL (reference sequence). V was trimmed by 0 bases and J by 8 bases, leaving 8 bases between them. CDR3 length: 14 residues. In DNA, the CDR3 is TGTGCCAGCAGCCAAGAAGCGGTGGATTCACCCCTCCACTTT. Amino acids: CASSQEAVDSPLHF.

This clone was seen once. J is TRBJ1-6 and V is TRBV3-1 (or the pseudogene TRBV3-2); D remains unclear. V lost 4 bases to trimming and J lost 7 bases, with 11 bases between them. CDR3 size: 14 residues. Per the germline V gene, CDR1 is LGHDT and CDR2 is YNNKEL (reference sequence). The CDR3 DNA follows: TGTGCCAGCAGCCCCGTGACTCCAAATTCACCCCTCCACTTT. This translates into CASSPVTPNSPLHF.

The gene calls are TRBV7-9 and TRBJ2-7; TRBD2 matches at 9 bases. Germline trimming cut 3 bases from V and 4 bases from J; bases unmatched to any gene: 7. The CDR3 totals 15 residues. CDR1 SEHNR and CDR2 FQNEAQ come from the germline V gene (reference sequence). The CDR3 protein is CASSFLTSGQYEQYF. CDR3 nucleotide sequence: TGTGCCAGCAGCTTTTTGACTAGCGGCCAGTACGAGCAGTACTTC.

The chain uses TRBV19 and TRBJ1-5; D unresolved. The CDR3 extends over 13 amino acids. CDR1 and CDR2 from the germline V gene are LNHDA and SQIVND (reference sequence). The V end was cut by 7 bases, the J end by 4 bases, with 11 bases between. The CDR3 sequence: CASKDEVNQPQHF. The CDR3 DNA follows: TGTGCCAGTAAGGATGAGGTAAATCAGCCCCAGCATTTT.

The V gene is TRBV7-3, the J gene TRBJ1-2; 7 bases match TRBD1. There are 15 residues in the CDR3. Trimming at V came to 4 bases and at J to 8 bases, leaving 13 bases not matched to a gene. Germline V gene lookup returns CDR1 SGHTA and CDR2 FQGTGA. The CDR3 sequence: CASSSTDRLGQGYTF. DNA of the CDR3: TGTGCCAGCAGCTCCACGGACAGGCTGGGACAAGGCTACACCTTC.